Below are 28 T cell receptor beta chains sequenced from a single sample in a study of shared clonotypes between healthy human individuals. Clones were read by immunoSEQ multiplex PCR, and TCRdb kept only the in-frame ones, dropping some. The profile shows more than 2 million clones, around 95% of them singletons. Naive CD8 populations comprised CD45RO-negative cells positively selected for CCR7, excluding terminally differentiated effector memory CD45RA+ cells. The specimen was naive CD8+ T cells from PBMCs. These receptors were obtained from a man in his late teens or twenties in good health. Some clones in this sample may be carry-over from other donors' samples.

The V call is TRBV19, the J call TRBJ2-2, with D perhaps being TRBD1 or TRBD2 (5 bases each). The CDR3 length is 16 residues. The V end lost 3 bases, the J end lost 5 bases, and 16 bases lay between the germline ends. Germline V gene lookup returns CDR1 LNHDA and CDR2 SQIVND (reference sequence). CDR3 nucleotide sequence: TGTGCCAGTAGTATCGGGGCCCTCGAGAGAACCGGGGAGCTGTTTTTT. Protein product: CASSIGALERTGELFF. Together with reference TRBV19 and TRBJ2-2, the CDR3 gives the full variable domain: DGGITQSPKYLFRKEGQNVTLSCEQNLNHDAMYWYRQDPGQGLRLIYYSQIVNDFQKGDIAEGYSVSREKKESFPLTVTSAQKNPTAFYLCASSIGALERTGELFFGEGSRLTVL.

The V gene is TRBV19, the J gene TRBJ1-2, with D possibly TRBD1 on 5 matching bases. This CDR3 has 14 residues. Trimming shortened V by 6 bases and J by 0 bases, and 11 bases separated the two germline ends. Germline CDR1 and CDR2: LNHDA and SQIVND (reference sequence). CDR3 bases: TGTGCCAGTAGCTACCTACAGGCTAACTATGGCTACACCTTC. This encodes CASSYLQANYGYTF.

This chain connects TRBV28 to TRBJ1-5; 8 positions match TRBD1. Germline assignment: CDR1 MDHEN and CDR2 SYDVKM. The CDR3 contains 15 residues. Germline trimming cut 5 bases from V and 1 base from J; bases unmatched to any gene: 4. The CDR3 loop is CASSPGDRSNQPQHF. The CDR3 coding sequence is TGTGCCAGCAGTCCGGGGGACAGGAGCAATCAGCCCCAGCATTTT.

The chain carries TRBV27 and TRBJ2-2; D is unresolved. The CDR3 consists of 13 residues. CDR1 is MNHEY and CDR2 is SMNVEV in the germline V gene (reference sequence). Trimming removed 5 bases at V and 7 bases at J, with 11 bases between. The CDR3 sequence: CASSTALGGELFF. As DNA, the CDR3 is TGTGCCAGCAGTACAGCCTTAGGCGGGGAGCTGTTTTTT.

This chain uses TRBV30 with TRBJ2-7; 13 bases line up with TRBD2. V was pared by 2 bases and J by 10 bases, with 11 bases of the junction left unmatched. In germline, CDR1 is GTSNPN, CDR2 SVGIG (reference sequence). The CDR3 loop spans 15 amino acids. CDR3 loop: CAWSHTGTSGDPQYF. The CDR3 DNA sequence: TGTGCCTGGAGTCATACCGGGACTAGCGGGGACCCACAGTACTTC.

The V call is TRBV11-2, the J call TRBJ1-1; tentative D call: TRBD1 (5 bases). Between the trimmed V and J ends, which lost 7 bases and 0 bases, there was a span of 15 bases. Germline values: CDR1 SGHAT, CDR2 FQNNGV. The CDR3 is 15 residues long. CDR3 bases: TGTGCCAGCAAGCCCCTTGGGGGGATGAACACTGAAGCTTTCTTT. It is translated as CASKPLGGMNTEAFF.

This chain joins TRBV7-8 and TRBJ2-7, with 7 bases matching TRBD1. J was trimmed by 3 bases and V by 3 bases; bases with no gene match: 2. This CDR3 spans 13 amino acids. Germline assignment: CDR1 SGHVS and CDR2 FQNEAQ. The CDR3 bases are TGTGCCAGCAGCTTGACAGGGTACTACGAGCAGTACTTC. Translating it yields CASSLTGYYEQYF.

Of note for this clone: The same CDR3 arises from other DNA sequences in this sample as well. The chain carries TRBV27 and TRBJ2-7; 11 bases match TRBD2. Trimming took 6 bases from V and 1 from J; bases not matched to a gene: 5. Germline loops: CDR1 MNHEY, CDR2 SMNVEV (reference sequence). This CDR3 is 15 amino acids long. Here the CDR3 reads CASSLGTSGSYEQYF. The CDR3 DNA follows: TGTGCCAGCAGCTTAGGGACTAGCGGATCCTACGAGCAGTACTTC.

This sequence joins TRBV5-1 and TRBJ2-1, with D perhaps given as TRBD1 or TRBD2 (5 bases each). Trimming took 4 bases from V and 5 from J, leaving 19 bases between them. This CDR3 has 16 residues. Germline lookup yields CDR1 SGHRS and CDR2 YFSETQ. CDR3 DNA sequence: TGCGCCAGCAGCCCGTCTAGCCCCACAGGAAACAATGAGCAGTTCTTC. Translating it yields CASSPSSPTGNNEQFF.

The chain recombines TRBV5-1 with TRBJ1-2; 8 nucleotides match TRBD1. CDR1 and CDR2 from the germline V gene are SGHRS and YFSETQ. The CDR3 consists of 17 residues. V dropped 2 bases and J dropped 8; count of bases not matched to a gene: 17. CDR3 DNA sequence: TGCGCCAGCAGCTTCGGGCCCCACAGGGGGTCCCCCCTAGGCTACACCTTC. Protein product: CASSFGPHRGSPLGYTF.

The chain employs TRBV4-3 and TRBJ2-1; 12 bases match TRBD2. The CDR3 has 17 residues. Germline V gene data show CDR1 as LGHNA and CDR2 as YSLEER. The V gene end was trimmed by 3 bases and the J gene end by 4 bases; junction bases not matched to a gene: 7. The CDR3 loop is CASSQYLAGGLYNEQFF. CDR3 nucleotides: TGCGCCAGCAGCCAGTACCTAGCGGGAGGGCTGTACAATGAGCAGTTCTTC.

The chain is built from TRBV19 and TRBJ2-7; 10 bases fit TRBD1. The CDR3 is made up of 15 amino acids. The V gene end was trimmed by 4 bases and the J gene end by 3 bases; junction bases not matched to a gene: 6. Germline V CDR1 and CDR2: LNHDA, SQIVND (reference sequence). This CDR3 reads CASSNLGTGDYEQYF. As DNA, the CDR3 is TGTGCCAGTAGTAACCTCGGGACAGGGGACTACGAGCAGTACTTC. Full variable domain (outside the CDR3, taken from reference TRBV19 and TRBJ2-7): DGGITQSPKYLFRKEGQNVTLSCEQNLNHDAMYWYRQDPGQGLRLIYYSQIVNDFQKGDIAEGYSVSREKKESFPLTVTSAQKNPTAFYLCASSNLGTGDYEQYFGPGTRLTVT.

The genes are TRBV4-2 and TRBJ2-7, with 11 bases that match TRBD2. The J segment lost 2 bases and the V segment lost 5 bases, leaving 2 bases of the junction unmatched. From germline, CDR1 is LGHNA and CDR2 YNFKEQ. The CDR3 totals 14 residues. The CDR3 spells CASSGTSGAYEQYF. Here the CDR3 DNA reads TGTGCCAGCAGCGGGACTAGCGGAGCCTACGAGCAGTACTTC.

The V gene is TRBV6-4, the J gene TRBJ1-2; 7 bases fit TRBD1. V shed 2 bases, J shed 11 bases, and the junction held 8 bases outside the gene matches. This CDR3 has 13 amino acids. Germline CDR1 and CDR2: MRHNA and SNTAGT. CDR3 region: CASSDLPGGGYTF. CDR3 in DNA: TGTGCCAGCAGTGACCTCCCAGGGGGTGGATACACCTTC.

This chain joins TRBV28 and TRBJ2-2; TRBD2 agrees at 15 bases. The CDR3 length is 19 residues. Germline CDR1 is MDHEN and CDR2 is SYDVKM. V trimming: 6 bases; J trimming: 0 bases; junction bases outside the gene matches: 8. This CDR3 is CASSRPRTSGRANTGELFF. CDR3 DNA sequence: TGTGCCAGCAGCCGGCCGAGGACTAGCGGGAGGGCGAACACCGGGGAGCTGTTTTTT.

This chain joins TRBV27 and TRBJ2-1; 9 bases align to TRBD2. From germline, CDR1 is MNHEY and CDR2 SMNVEV (reference sequence). The CDR3 totals 16 residues. The V and J ends lost 6 bases and 4 bases, in that order; junction bases with no gene match: 10. CDR3: CASREGSGSYYNEQFF. As DNA, the CDR3 is TGTGCCAGCAGGGAGGGTAGCGGGAGTTATTACAATGAGCAGTTCTTC.

Worth noting for this clone: Other DNA variants within this sample encode the same CDR3. The chain combines TRBV4-1 with TRBJ2-7; D unresolved. V was pared by 4 bases and J by 0 bases, with 7 bases between. This CDR3 has 13 residues. CDR1 and CDR2 (germline): MGHRA, YSYEKL. Written as DNA, the CDR3 is TGCGCCAGCAGCCCAGGATTCTCCTACGAGCAGTACTTC. Translating it yields CASSPGFSYEQYF.

The chain couples TRBV7-3 to TRBJ2-1, with D maybe TRBD2 (6 bases). The CDR3 has 15 residues. In germline, CDR1 is SGHTA, CDR2 FQGTGA. The V end was cut by 1 base, the J end by 3 bases, with 10 bases between. Here the CDR3 DNA reads TGTGCCAGCAGCTTAATTCGGACTAACTACAATGAGCAGTTCTTC. This translates into CASSLIRTNYNEQFF.

This clone was found once. This chain joins TRBV28 and TRBJ2-5; D may be TRBD2 (7 bases). This CDR3 region has 13 residues. Trimming shortened V by 6 bases and J by 7 bases, and 15 bases separated the two germline ends. Germline-derived CDR1 and CDR2 are MDHEN and SYDVKM. The CDR3 DNA is TGTGCCAGCAGCGGACTAGGGGGGTGGACCCAGTACTTC. Protein product: CASSGLGGWTQYF.

This clone was recorded once. This chain links TRBV21-1 with TRBJ1-1. TRBV21-1 is noted as a pseudogene. This CDR3 contains 15 residues. The CDR3, as DNA: TGTGCCAGCAGTCAACTAACGGGGGACGGCACTGAAGCTTTCTTT. This encodes CASSQLTGDGTEAFF.

This sequence joins TRBV19 and TRBJ1-1; 9 nucleotides match TRBD1. CDR1 is LNHDA and CDR2 is SQIVND in the germline V gene (reference sequence). J lost 5 bases, V lost 2 bases, and 3 bases had no gene match. This CDR3 has 14 amino acids. The CDR3 coding sequence is TGTGCCAGTAGTATAAGGGACAGGGCTACTGAAGCTTTCTTT. Residues: CASSIRDRATEAFF.

V is TRBV19 and J is TRBJ2-3; maybe TRBD2 (5 bases). From germline, CDR1 is LNHDA and CDR2 SQIVND (reference sequence). With 5 bases removed from V and 0 bases from J, the gap between germline ends came to 15 bases. This CDR3 has 16 residues. The CDR3 nucleotides are TGTGCCAGTAGTGCTCGGAGGCAGATTAGCACAGATACGCAGTATTTT. This sequence encodes CASSARRQISTDTQYF.

The chain employs TRBV6-5 and TRBJ2-1, with a possible D match to TRBD1 (5 bases). Trimming removed 6 bases at V and 5 bases at J, with 17 bases between. Per germline, CDR1 MNHEY and CDR2 SVGAGI. The CDR3 has 15 amino acids. The CDR3 DNA reads TGTGCCAGCAGCCAGGCATTGGGGCGGAACAATGAGCAGTTCTTC. Amino acid sequence: CASSQALGRNNEQFF.

This chain uses TRBV10-2 with TRBJ2-2; 7 nucleotides align to TRBD1. Germline V gives CDR1 WSHSY, CDR2 SAAADI. This CDR3 region has 15 residues. V trimming: 1 base; J trimming: 7 bases; junction bases outside the gene matches: 6. Here the CDR3 DNA reads TGCGCCAGCAGTGAGTGGGGGACAGTAGTCGGGGAGCTGTTTTTT. Translation: CASSEWGTVVGELFF.

A word on this clone: In the same sample, other DNA sequences code for this CDR3. The CDR3 sequence: CASSLAGGAYNEQFF. CDR3 nucleotide sequence: TGTGCCAGCAGCTTAGCGGGTGGGGCCTACAATGAGCAGTTCTTC. V usage is TRBV7-2 and J usage is TRBJ2-1; unclear D gene. Looked up from germline, CDR1 is SGHTA and CDR2 is FQGNSA. The CDR3 totals 15 residues. Trimming removed 0 bases at V and 2 bases at J, with 8 bases between.

The gene calls are TRBV19 and TRBJ1-1; D may be TRBD1 (5 bases). Germline V lookup: CDR1 LNHDA, CDR2 SQIVND (reference sequence). Trimming left V 2 bases short and J 3 bases short, with 10 bases between. This CDR3 contains 14 residues. The CDR3 sequence is CASSILLGDTEAFF. Written as DNA, the CDR3 is TGTGCCAGTAGTATATTACTGGGGGACACTGAAGCTTTCTTT.

In regard to this clone: Different DNA sequences within this sample yield the same CDR3. The chain combines TRBV27 with TRBJ2-7, with 7 bases aligning to TRBD1. The J segment lost 4 bases and the V segment lost 2 bases, leaving 2 bases of the junction unmatched. The CDR3 is made up of 13 amino acids. Germline CDR1 MNHEY, CDR2 SMNVEV (reference sequence). The CDR3 DNA reads TGTGCCAGCAGTTTAGCGACAGGGTACGAGCAGTACTTC. It specifies CASSLATGYEQYF.

The chain employs TRBV15 and TRBJ2-5, with D possibly TRBD1 on 6 matching bases. This CDR3 has 15 amino acids. Germline-derived CDR1 and CDR2 are LNHNV and YYDKDF (reference sequence). The V gene lost 0 bases and the J gene lost 2 bases, with 10 bases spanning the gap. The chain's CDR3 is CATSREYREQETQYF. In DNA form, the CDR3 reads TGTGCCACCAGCAGAGAGTACAGGGAACAAGAGACCCAGTACTTC.